This passage covers 8 T cell receptor beta chains from one sample sequenced in a study of blood T cell repertoires in COVID-19. Clones were read by immunoSEQ multiplex PCR, and TCRdb kept only the in-frame ones, dropping some. The table records 40,000 to 50,000 clones, roughly 81% of them present only once. Sequenced material: peripheral blood. The source is an older woman with acute or convalescent COVID-19.

This rearrangement joins TRBV5-1 to TRBJ2-7; unclear D gene. V shed 5 bases and J shed 0 bases, with 12 bases lying between them. The CDR3 loop spans 14 amino acids. The germline V gene has CDR1 SGHRS and CDR2 YFSETQ. CDR3 region: CASSFRALSYEQYF. The CDR3 DNA is TGCGCCAGCAGTTTCCGCGCTCTCTCCTACGAGCAGTACTTC.

This clone was seen once. CDR3 in DNA: TGTGCCAGCAGTTTATCCGGACTTACCAACTATGGCTACACCTTC. The encoded protein is CASSLSGLTNYGYTF. This rearrangement joins TRBV27 to TRBJ1-2, with D unclear. The V end lost 0 bases, the J end lost 2 bases, and 10 bases lay between the germline ends. This CDR3 is 15 amino acids long. Germline CDR1 MNHEY, CDR2 SMNVEV (reference sequence).

The chain has TRBV6-6 and TRBJ2-3; 9 nucleotides align to TRBD2. V shed 8 bases, J shed 4 bases, and the junction held 13 bases outside the gene matches. The CDR3 length is 16 residues. Per germline, CDR1 MNHNY and CDR2 SVGAGI (reference sequence). CDR3: CASEREETSGADTQYF. For the CDR3, the DNA is TGTGCCAGCGAGCGGGAGGAAACGAGTGGGGCAGATACGCAGTATTTT.

The V call is TRBV7-8, the J call TRBJ2-1; D might be TRBD1 (6 bases). The CDR3 sequence is 17 residues long. V was pared by 2 bases and J by 1 base, with 15 bases between. The germline gives CDR1 SGHVS, CDR2 FQNEAQ. The CDR3 region has the DNA TGTGCCAGCAGCTTACTCTCGGGACAACTGTCCTACAATGAGCAGTTCTTC. Its translation is CASSLLSGQLSYNEQFF.

The CDR3 DNA sequence: TGTGCCAGCAGTCCACAGGGGGCAACGACCTACGAGCAGTACTTC. Encoded protein: CASSPQGATTYEQYF. The chain links TRBV2 to TRBJ2-7; 9 bases map to TRBD1. V was clipped by 5 bases and J by 2 bases; unmatched bases: 7. CDR3 size: 15 residues. Germline CDR1 SNHLY, CDR2 FYNNEI.

V is TRBV6-5 and J is TRBJ1-4; D perhaps matches TRBD1 (5 bases). The CDR3 runs 13 residues. Germline CDR1 and CDR2: MNHEY and SVGAGI. Trimming removed 4 bases from V and 8 bases from J, with 11 bases in between. CDR3 coding DNA: TGTGCCAGCAGTTTAACGGGGGAGGAAAAACTGTTTTTT. Encoded protein: CASSLTGEEKLFF.

This clone was recorded a few times. The J gene is TRBJ2-1, the V gene TRBV19, with 12 nucleotides matching TRBD2. This CDR3 has 19 amino acids. Trimming took 5 bases from V and 4 from J; bases not matched to a gene: 15. The germline V gene encodes CDR1 LNHDA and CDR2 SQIVND (reference sequence). CDR3 protein: CASSSRDSGLAGRYNEQFF. CDR3 bases: TGTGCCAGTAGTTCCCGGGACTCCGGACTAGCGGGACGTTACAATGAGCAGTTCTTC. Combining the CDR3 with reference TRBV19 and TRBJ2-1 gives the whole variable domain DGGITQSPKYLFRKEGQNVTLSCEQNLNHDAMYWYRQDPGQGLRLIYYSQIVNDFQKGDIAEGYSVSREKKESFPLTVTSAQKNPTAFYLCASSSRDSGLAGRYNEQFFGPGTRLTVL.

This clone was seen more than once but under ten times. The genes are TRBV2 and TRBJ1-1, with D tentatively TRBD1 (5 bases). Germline V gene data show CDR1 as SNHLY and CDR2 as FYNNEI. This CDR3 region has 13 residues. V lost 8 bases and J 7 bases, leaving 17 bases between the germline ends. The CDR3 region has the DNA TGTGCCAGCGGAGGGACCTCAGATGGTGAAGCTTTCTTT. This codes for CASGGTSDGEAFF. Looking up the rest from reference TRBV2 and TRBJ1-1 gives the full variable domain: EPEVTQTPSHQVTQMGQEVILRCVPISNHLYFYWYRQILGQKVEFLVSFYNNEISEKSEIFDDQFSVERPDGSNFTLKIRSTKLEDSAMYFCASGGTSDGEAFFGQGTRLTVV.